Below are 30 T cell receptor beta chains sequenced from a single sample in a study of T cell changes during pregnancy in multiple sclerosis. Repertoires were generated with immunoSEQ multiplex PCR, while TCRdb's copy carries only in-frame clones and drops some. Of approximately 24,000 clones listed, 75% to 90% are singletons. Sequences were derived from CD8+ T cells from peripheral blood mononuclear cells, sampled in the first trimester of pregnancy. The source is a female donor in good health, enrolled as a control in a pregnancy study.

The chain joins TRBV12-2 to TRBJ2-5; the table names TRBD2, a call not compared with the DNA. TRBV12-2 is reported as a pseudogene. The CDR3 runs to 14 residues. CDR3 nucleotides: TGTGCAAGTCGCTTTATAGCGGTCTATGAGACCCAGTACTTC. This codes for CASRFIAVYETQYF.

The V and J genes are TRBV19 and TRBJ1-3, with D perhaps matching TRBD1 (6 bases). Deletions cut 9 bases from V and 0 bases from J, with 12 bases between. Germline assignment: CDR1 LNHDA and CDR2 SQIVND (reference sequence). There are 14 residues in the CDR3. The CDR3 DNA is TGTGCCAGCACAGGGAAAGACTCTGGAAACACCATATATTTT. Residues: CASTGKDSGNTIYF.

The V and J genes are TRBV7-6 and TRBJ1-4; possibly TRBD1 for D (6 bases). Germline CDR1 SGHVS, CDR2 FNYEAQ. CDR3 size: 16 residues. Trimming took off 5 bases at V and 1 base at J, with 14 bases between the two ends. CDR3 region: CASSLGEGGTNEKLFF. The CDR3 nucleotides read TGTGCCAGCAGCCTGGGGGAGGGGGGAACTAATGAAAAACTGTTTTTT.

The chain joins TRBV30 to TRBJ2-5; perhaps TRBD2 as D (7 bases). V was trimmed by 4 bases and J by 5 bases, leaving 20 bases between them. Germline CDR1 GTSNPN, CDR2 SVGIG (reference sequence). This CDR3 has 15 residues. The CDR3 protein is CAWKKKGGARETQYF. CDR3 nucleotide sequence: TGTGCCTGGAAAAAAAAAGGGGGGGCGCGGGAGACCCAGTACTTC. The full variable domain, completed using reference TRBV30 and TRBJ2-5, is SQTIHQWPATLVQPVGSPLSLECTVEGTSNPNLYWYRQAAGRGLQLLFYSVGIGQISSEVPQNLSASRPQDRQFILSSKKLLLSDSGFYLCAWKKKGGARETQYFGPGTRLLVL.

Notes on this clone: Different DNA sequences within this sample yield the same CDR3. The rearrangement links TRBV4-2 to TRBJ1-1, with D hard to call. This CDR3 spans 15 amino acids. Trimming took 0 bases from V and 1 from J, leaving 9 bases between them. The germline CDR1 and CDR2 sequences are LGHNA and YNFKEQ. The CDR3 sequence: CASSQEVGGNTEAFF. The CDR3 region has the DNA TGTGCCAGCAGCCAAGAAGTCGGCGGGAACACTGAAGCTTTCTTT.

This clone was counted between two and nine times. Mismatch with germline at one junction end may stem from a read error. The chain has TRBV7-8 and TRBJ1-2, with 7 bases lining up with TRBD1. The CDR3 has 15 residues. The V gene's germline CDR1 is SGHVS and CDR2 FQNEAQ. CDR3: CASSLAVTGIYGYTF. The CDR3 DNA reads TGTGCCAGCAGCCTAGCGGTGACAGGGATCTATGGCTACACCTTC. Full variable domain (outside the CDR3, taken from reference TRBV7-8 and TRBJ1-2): GAGVSQSPRYKVAKRGQDVALRCDPISGHVSLFWYQQALGQGPEFLTYFQNEAQLDKSGLPSDRFFAERPEGSVSTLKIQRTQQEDSAVYLCASSLAVTGIYGYTFGSGTRLTVV.

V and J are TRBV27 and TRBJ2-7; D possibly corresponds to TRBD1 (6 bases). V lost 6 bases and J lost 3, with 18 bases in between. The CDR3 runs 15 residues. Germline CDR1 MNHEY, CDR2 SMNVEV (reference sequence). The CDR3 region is CASSLTGTKHYEQYF. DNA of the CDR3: TGTGCCAGCAGCCTAACCGGGACAAAACACTACGAGCAGTACTTC.

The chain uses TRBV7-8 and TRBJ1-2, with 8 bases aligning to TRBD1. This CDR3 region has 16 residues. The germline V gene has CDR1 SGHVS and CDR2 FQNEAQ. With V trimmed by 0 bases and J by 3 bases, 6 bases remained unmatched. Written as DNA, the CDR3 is TGTGCCAGCAGCTTAGCGTCAGGGGGCGGGGACTATGGCTACACCTTC. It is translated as CASSLASGGGDYGYTF.

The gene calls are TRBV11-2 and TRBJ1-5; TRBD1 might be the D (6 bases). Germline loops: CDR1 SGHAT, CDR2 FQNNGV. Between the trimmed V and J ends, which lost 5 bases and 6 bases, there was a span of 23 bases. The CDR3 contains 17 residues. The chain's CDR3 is CASSEGGYRVAGQPQHF. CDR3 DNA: TGTGCCAGCAGCGAAGGGGGGTACAGGGTAGCGGGTCAGCCCCAGCATTTT.

CDR3 sequence: CASSLGAGNRGYTF. DNA of the CDR3: TGTGCCAGCAGCTTAGGGGCGGGGAATCGAGGCTACACCTTC. J is TRBJ1-2 and V is TRBV13; D call uncertain. The CDR3 contains 14 residues. Germline V gene data show CDR1 as PRHDT and CDR2 as FYEKMQ (reference sequence). V shed 0 bases and J shed 8 bases, with 13 bases lying between them.

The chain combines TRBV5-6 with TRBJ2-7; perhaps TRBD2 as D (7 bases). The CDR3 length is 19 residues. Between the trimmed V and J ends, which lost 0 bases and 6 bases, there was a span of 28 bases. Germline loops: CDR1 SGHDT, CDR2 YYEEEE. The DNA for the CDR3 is TGTGCCAGCAGCTTGGAGTCAGGGCAAAAAGGGTGGGGGGGCTGCGAGCAGTACTTC. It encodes CASSLESGQKGWGGCEQYF.

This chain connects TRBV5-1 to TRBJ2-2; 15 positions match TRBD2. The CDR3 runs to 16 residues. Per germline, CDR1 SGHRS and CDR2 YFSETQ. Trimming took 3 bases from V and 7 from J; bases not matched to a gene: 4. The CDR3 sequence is CASSWTSGGAGGELFF. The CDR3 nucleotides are TGCGCCAGCAGCTGGACTAGCGGGGGGGCTGGCGGGGAGCTGTTTTTT.

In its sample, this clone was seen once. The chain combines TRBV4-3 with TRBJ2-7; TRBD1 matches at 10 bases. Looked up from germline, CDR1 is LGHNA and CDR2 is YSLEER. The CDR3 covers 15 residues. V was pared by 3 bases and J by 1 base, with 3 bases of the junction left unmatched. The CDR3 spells CASSQGQGPSYEQYF. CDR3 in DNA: TGCGCCAGCAGCCAGGGACAGGGGCCTTCCTACGAGCAGTACTTC.

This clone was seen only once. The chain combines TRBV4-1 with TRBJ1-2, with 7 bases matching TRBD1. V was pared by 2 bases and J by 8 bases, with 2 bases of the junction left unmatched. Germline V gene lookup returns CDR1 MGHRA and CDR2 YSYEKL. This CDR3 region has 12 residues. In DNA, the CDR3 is TGCGCCAGCAGCCAAACAGGGGTCGGCTACACCTTC. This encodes CASSQTGVGYTF.

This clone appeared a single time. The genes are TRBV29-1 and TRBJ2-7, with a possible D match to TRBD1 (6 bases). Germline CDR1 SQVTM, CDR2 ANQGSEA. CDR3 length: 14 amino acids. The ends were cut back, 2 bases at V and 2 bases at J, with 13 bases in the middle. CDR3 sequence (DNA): TGCAGCGTTGAAAATCCGGACAGTGCCTACGAGCAGTACTTC. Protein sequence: CSVENPDSAYEQYF.

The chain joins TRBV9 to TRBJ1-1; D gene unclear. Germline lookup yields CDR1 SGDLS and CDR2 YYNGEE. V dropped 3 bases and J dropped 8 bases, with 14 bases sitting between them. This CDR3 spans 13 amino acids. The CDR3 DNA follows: TGTGCCAGCAGCGCCCCTCAGGAAGGAGAAGCTTTCTTT. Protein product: CASSAPQEGEAFF.

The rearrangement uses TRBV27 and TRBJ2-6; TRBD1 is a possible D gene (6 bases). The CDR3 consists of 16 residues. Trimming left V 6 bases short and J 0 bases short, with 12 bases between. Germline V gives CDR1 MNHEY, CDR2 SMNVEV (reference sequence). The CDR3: CASRSTGPSGANVLTF. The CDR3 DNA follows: TGTGCCAGCAGATCGACAGGCCCCTCTGGGGCCAACGTCCTGACTTTC. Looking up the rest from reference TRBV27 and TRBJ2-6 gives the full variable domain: EAQVTQNPRYLITVTGKKLTVTCSQNMNHEYMSWYRQDPGLGLRQIYYSMNVEVTDKGDVPEGYKVSRKEKRNFPLILESPSPNQTSLYFCASRSTGPSGANVLTFGAGSRLTVL.

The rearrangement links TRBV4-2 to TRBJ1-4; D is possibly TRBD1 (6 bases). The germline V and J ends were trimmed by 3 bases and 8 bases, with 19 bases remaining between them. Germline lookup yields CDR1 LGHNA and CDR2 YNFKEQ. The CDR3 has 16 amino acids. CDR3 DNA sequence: TGTGCCAGCAGCCACGGAACGGGGGGGGCCAACGAAAAACTGTTTTTT. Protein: CASSHGTGGANEKLFF.

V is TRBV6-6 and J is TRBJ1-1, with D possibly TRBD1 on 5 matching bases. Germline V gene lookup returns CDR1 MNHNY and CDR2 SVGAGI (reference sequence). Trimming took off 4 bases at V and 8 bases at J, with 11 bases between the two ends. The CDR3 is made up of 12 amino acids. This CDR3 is CASSFGREEAFF. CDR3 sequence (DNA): TGTGCCAGCAGTTTTGGCAGGGAAGAAGCTTTCTTT.

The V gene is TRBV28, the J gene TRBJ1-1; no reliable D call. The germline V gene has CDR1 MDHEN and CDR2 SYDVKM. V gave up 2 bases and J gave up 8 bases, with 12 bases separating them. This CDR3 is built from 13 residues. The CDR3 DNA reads TGTGCCAGCAGTTTAGCAGGAACCTGGGAAGCTTTCTTT. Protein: CASSLAGTWEAFF.

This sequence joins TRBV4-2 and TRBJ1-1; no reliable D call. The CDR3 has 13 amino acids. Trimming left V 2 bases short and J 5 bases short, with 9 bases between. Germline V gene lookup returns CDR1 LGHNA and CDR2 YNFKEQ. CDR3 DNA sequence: TGTGCCAGCAGCCAACGGGAGGGAACTGAAGCTTTCTTT. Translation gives CASSQREGTEAFF.

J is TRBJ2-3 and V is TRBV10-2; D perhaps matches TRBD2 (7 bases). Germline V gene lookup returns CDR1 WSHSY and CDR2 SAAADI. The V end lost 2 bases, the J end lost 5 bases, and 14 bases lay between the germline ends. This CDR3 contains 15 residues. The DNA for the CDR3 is TGCGCCAGCAGTGAGGCTCGGGGGGCTTTAGATACGCAGTATTTT. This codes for CASSEARGALDTQYF.

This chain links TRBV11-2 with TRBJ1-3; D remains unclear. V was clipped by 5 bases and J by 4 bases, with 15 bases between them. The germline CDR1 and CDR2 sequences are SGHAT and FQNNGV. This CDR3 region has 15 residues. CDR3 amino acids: CASSPSLQIGNTIYF. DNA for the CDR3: TGTGCCAGCAGCCCGTCCCTGCAGATAGGAAACACCATATATTTT.

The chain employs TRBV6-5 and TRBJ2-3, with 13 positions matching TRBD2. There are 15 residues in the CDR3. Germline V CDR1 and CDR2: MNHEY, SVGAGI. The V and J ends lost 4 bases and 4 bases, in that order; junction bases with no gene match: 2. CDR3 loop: CASSWTSGGPDTQYF. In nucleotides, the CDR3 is TGTGCCAGCAGTTGGACTAGCGGGGGACCAGATACGCAGTATTTT.

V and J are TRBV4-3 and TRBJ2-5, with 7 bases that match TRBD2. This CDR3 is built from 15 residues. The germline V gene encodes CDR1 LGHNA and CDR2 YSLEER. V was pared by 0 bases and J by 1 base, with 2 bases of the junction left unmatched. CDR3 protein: CASSQDGGGQETQYF. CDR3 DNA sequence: TGCGCCAGCAGCCAAGATGGGGGGGGCCAAGAGACCCAGTACTTC.

The CDR3 spells CASSLPAGEKDTEAFF. CDR3 DNA sequence: TGTGCCAGCAGCTTACCGGCAGGGGAAAAGGACACTGAAGCTTTCTTT. This chain links TRBV11-1 with TRBJ1-1, with D maybe TRBD1 (6 bases). CDR3 length: 16 amino acids. V lost 2 bases, J lost 3 bases, and 16 bases lay in between. Germline V gene data show CDR1 as SGHAT and CDR2 as FQDESV (reference sequence). The full variable domain, completed using reference TRBV11-1 and TRBJ1-1, is EAEVAQSPRYKITEKSQAVAFWCDPISGHATLYWYRQILGQGPELLVQFQDESVVDDSQLPKDRFSAERLKGVDSTLKIQPAELGDSAMYLCASSLPAGEKDTEAFFGQGTRLTVV.

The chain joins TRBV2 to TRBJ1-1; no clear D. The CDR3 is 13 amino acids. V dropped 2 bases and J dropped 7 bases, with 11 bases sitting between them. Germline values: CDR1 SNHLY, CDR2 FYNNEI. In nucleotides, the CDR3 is TGTGCCAGCAGTGAAAGCCCCCGATATGAAGCTTTCTTT. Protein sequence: CASSESPRYEAFF.

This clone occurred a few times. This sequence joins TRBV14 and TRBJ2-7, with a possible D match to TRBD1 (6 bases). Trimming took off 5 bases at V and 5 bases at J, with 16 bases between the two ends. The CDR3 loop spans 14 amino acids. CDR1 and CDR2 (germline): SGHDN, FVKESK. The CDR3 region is CASSRTGRPHEQYF. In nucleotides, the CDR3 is TGTGCCAGCAGCAGAACAGGGCGGCCCCACGAGCAGTACTTC.

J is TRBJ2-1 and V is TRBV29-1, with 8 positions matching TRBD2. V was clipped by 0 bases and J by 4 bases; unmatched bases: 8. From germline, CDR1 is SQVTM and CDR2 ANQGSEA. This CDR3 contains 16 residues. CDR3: CSVEDLRGGTYNEQFF. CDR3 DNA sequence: TGCAGCGTTGAAGATCTACGGGGGGGGACGTACAATGAGCAGTTCTTC.

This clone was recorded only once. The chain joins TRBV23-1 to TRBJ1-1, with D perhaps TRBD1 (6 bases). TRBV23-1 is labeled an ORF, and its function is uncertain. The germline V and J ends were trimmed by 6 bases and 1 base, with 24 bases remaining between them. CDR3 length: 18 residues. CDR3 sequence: CASSQSGGGPARNTEAFF. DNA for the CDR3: TGCGCCAGCAGCCAAAGCGGGGGGGGGCCCGCGAGGAACACTGAAGCTTTCTTT.